Listed here is a single T cell receptor beta chain. Its antigen is not yet known. No base qualities exist here, and no much larger clone lies one base off it. This sample was included in a study of blood T cell repertoires in COVID-19 (dated by TCRdb to the early 2020s). Context from the whole study: The collaborator samples originated in the United States, Italy and Spain and spanned the acute and convalescent phases of COVID-19. Nearly every sample came with metadata listing a de-identified subject ID, COVID-19 status, age in years and sex. The repertoires were released in a freely available public database meant as a resource for research on the immune response to SARS-CoV-2. The prospective study material was composed of cDNA or gDNA derived from T cells, B-cell-depleted T cells, or PBMCs. Samples were obtained from the ongoing ImmuneRACE study (first 160 participants) and from over a thousand subjects provided by 6 global collaborators. The dataset comprised deeply sampled blood TCRbeta repertoires from subjects exposed to, actively infected with, or recovered from COVID-19. Where HLA class I and class II types were available, the types were taken from metadata supplied by the sample provider, not from assay-based typing.

TCRbeta CDR3 regions were amplified from genomic DNA by means of the immunoSEQ Assay, a bias-controlled multiplex PCR. The paper's processing steps were these. Within the assay, amplification of reference gene primers was used to estimate how many nucleated cells each sample contained. Sequence reads were collapsed and filtered to measure the absolute abundance of every unique TCRbeta CDR3 rearrangement. For each sample, productive Simpson clonality was calculated by taking the square root of Simpson's diversity index across productive rearrangements. Imported from immuneACCESS, the table was reduced by TCRdb to in-frame sequences with V and J called. These copies leave out some clones; in studies compared against another copy, an unresolved V gene accounts for under half, and the cause of the remainder is not known. That table supplies the V and J calls and clone size; D and trimming were determined from the DNA. In this sample the table shows about 180,000 clones, roughly 83% of which occur a single time. Around 8.6% of the sample is in the top ten clones.

Clipping removes 0 bases from V and 6 bases from J, with 4 as the unmatched junction base count. CDR1 is given as WNHNN and CDR2 as SYGVQD, both from the germline V gene (reference sequence). From the cysteine through the phenylalanine, the CDR3 covers 16 amino acids. Solely the CDR3 DNA is kept, with 48 bases framed from the first base. The investigation overall reported the following: How much clinical and demographic metadata was included differed by source and by participant, and the metadata was provided uncurated.

In the prospective study, participants were roughly 18 to 100 years old, resided in about two dozen geographic areas of the United States, and were enrolled through a virtual design. Cohort assignment in the prospective study relied on participant-reported clinical history from a screening survey and a study questionnaire. Recovered participants in ImmuneRACE Cohort 3 were defined as having two consecutive negative NP/OP PCR tests, clearance from a healthcare professional, or resolution of symptoms. In the prospective study, mobile phlebotomists collected whole blood, serum and a nasopharyngeal or oropharyngeal swab from each participant. Additional blood draws and questionnaires over an approximately two-month period could optionally be provided by prospective study participants. Before DNA extraction, prospective study blood samples were shipped either frozen or at room temperature.

Material for sequencing was PBMCs or T cells enriched from blood (not recorded which). The V and J genes are TRBV10-1 and TRBJ2-3, with 12 bases in between that match TRBD2. The TCR was taken from a woman in her 30s who had recovered from COVID-19. The bases read TGCGCCAGCAGTGAGTCTGGGGGACTAGCGGGTGATACGCAGTATTTT. This gives the protein CASSESGGLAGDTQYF.